This T cell receptor beta chain came from a study of blood T cell repertoires in COVID-19. Study overall: Acute-phase and convalescent COVID-19 samples originated in the United States, Italy and Spain. T cells, B-cell-depleted T cells, or PBMCs supplied cDNA or gDNA.

Enrollment of patients from Seattle took place during active infection, with longitudinal follow-up. Germline CDR1 SGHRS, CDR2 YFSETQ. The CDR3 has 12 residues. The V end was cut by 2 bases, the J end by 5 bases, with 7 bases between. Authors' analysis steps: Reference gene primer amplification gave estimated nucleated cell counts. Libraries were prepared by immunoSEQ multiplex PCR; TCRdb keeps only in-frame clonotypes and omits some of them. The V and J calls and clone size come from that table; D and trimming were worked out from the DNA. The sample yields roughly 570,000 clones, approximately 91% seen once.

The clonotype originates from a woman between 50 and 59 years old with COVID-19, enrolled during active disease. V and J are TRBV5-1 and TRBJ1-2, with D tentatively TRBD1 (6 bases). Material for sequencing was peripheral blood. In nucleotides, the CDR3 is TGCGCCAGCAGCTTACAGGGTTATGGCTACACCTTC. Translated, it gives CASSLQGYGYTF. The variable domain in full, completed from reference TRBV5-1 and TRBJ1-2, reads KAGVTQTPRYLIKTRGQQVTLSCSPISGHRSVSWYQQTPGQGLQFLFEYFSETQRNKGNFPGRFSGRQFSNSRSEMNVSTLELGDSALYLCASSLQGYGYTFGSGTRLTVV.